This T cell receptor (beta chain) emerged from a study of cytomegalovirus exposure and HLA in healthy donors. CDR3 size: 15 residues. Germline CDR1 LNHNV, CDR2 YYDKDF (reference sequence). Trimming removed 5 bases from V and 3 bases from J, with 14 bases in between. PCR primers comprised 60 Vbeta and 13 Jbeta primers. Sequenced by immunoSEQ multiplex PCR; TCRdb stores in-frame clones only, minus some. The sample yields 100,000 to 150,000 clones, more than 60% seen once. Comment on this clone: Its matching antigen is unknown.

Study-level results: When a later analysis was performed, an Asian-associated ancestry cluster reportedly had fewer N-insertions than the roughly 700-donor mean. The listing of fewer than 200 TCR beta chains classed them as cytomegalovirus-associated. About 87% or about 30% of the time was how often most TCR beta V segments were productive, according to an earlier analysis.

Source material: PBMCs. The chain has TRBV15 and TRBJ1-5; no clear D gene. The clonotype comes from a woman aged 50 to 65 in good health and CMV-seropositive. The CDR3 here is CATSDRRGINQPQHF. CDR3 sequence (DNA): TGTGCCACCAGCGACCGACGCGGTATCAATCAGCCCCAGCATTTT.